These 14 T cell receptor beta chains came from one sample sequenced in a study of technical replicates of blood from several donors. TCRdb keeps only in-frame clones here, not all; method: immunoSEQ multiplex PCR. The sample has about 59,000 clones, roughly 89% seen once. Sequences were obtained from PBMCs. These receptors were taken from a human donor in good health. Some clones in this sample may be carry-over from other donors' samples.

The rearrangement joins TRBV7-9 to TRBJ2-7; 9 nucleotides agree with TRBD1. Per the germline V gene, CDR1 is SEHNR and CDR2 is FQNEAQ (reference sequence). This CDR3 is built from 14 residues. V lost 5 bases to trimming and J lost 3 bases; unmatched junction nucleotides: 5. The CDR3 loop reads CASSSRDRVYEQYF. As DNA, the CDR3 is TGTGCCAGCAGCAGCAGGGACAGGGTCTACGAGCAGTACTTC.

The chain recombines TRBV7-9 with TRBJ2-1; TRBD2 agrees at 16 bases. The CDR3 length is 16 residues. CDR1 is SEHNR, CDR2 FQNEAQ, per germline (reference sequence). The trim removed 1 base at V and 14 bases at J, leaving 8 bases unmatched. CDR3 loop: CASSLGAGTSGGAKFF. CDR3 sequence (DNA): TGTGCCAGCAGCTTAGGAGCCGGGACTAGCGGGGGGGCGAAGTTCTTC.

The chain links TRBV18 to TRBJ2-7, with D possibly matching TRBD1 (7 bases). The CDR3 consists of 16 residues. Per germline, CDR1 KGHSH and CDR2 LQKENI. Trimming took 3 bases from V and 0 from J, leaving 15 bases between them. CDR3 sequence reads: CASSPGGRGASYEQYF. CDR3 in DNA: TGTGCCAGCTCACCGGGGGGCAGGGGGGCCTCCTACGAGCAGTACTTC.

The chain joins TRBV5-6 to TRBJ2-5; D is perhaps TRBD1 (6 bases). The V end lost 3 bases, the J end lost 3 bases, and 18 bases lay between the germline ends. The CDR3 totals 16 residues. Germline CDR1 is SGHDT and CDR2 is YYEEEE. CDR3 sequence (DNA): TGTGCCAGCAGCTCCATGGTGGGGGCCTCGGAAGAGACCCAGTACTTC. Its translation: CASSSMVGASEETQYF.

The genes are TRBV7-2 and TRBJ2-7; 9 nucleotides line up with TRBD1. This CDR3 comprises 14 residues. The germline V gene encodes CDR1 SGHTA and CDR2 FQGNSA. The V and J ends lost 5 bases and 4 bases, in that order; junction bases with no gene match: 6. The CDR3 loop reads CASSPEQGAYEQYF. The CDR3 region has the DNA TGTGCCAGCAGCCCCGAACAGGGGGCATACGAGCAGTACTTC.

The chain has TRBV7-9 and TRBJ2-5; unclear D gene. The V gene lost 1 base and the J gene lost 5 bases, with 14 bases spanning the gap. Germline lookup yields CDR1 SEHNR and CDR2 FQNEAQ (reference sequence). This CDR3 is built from 15 residues. This CDR3 reads CASSLGLREKETQYF. For the CDR3, the DNA is TGTGCCAGCAGCTTAGGATTGCGAGAAAAGGAGACCCAGTACTTC. Based on the CDR3 plus reference TRBV7-9 and TRBJ2-5, the full variable domain is DTGVSQNPRHKITKRGQNVTFRCDPISEHNRLYWYRQTLGQGPEFLTYFQNEAQLEKSRLLSDRFSAERPKGSFSTLEIQRTEQGDSAMYLCASSLGLREKETQYFGPGTRLLVL.

CDR3 coding DNA: TGTGCCAGCAGCTTAGGACAGGGCGGGGACTATGGCTACACCTTC. It translates to CASSLGQGGDYGYTF. V gene TRBV7-9 combines with J gene TRBJ1-2, with 7 bases fitting TRBD1. The V gene's germline CDR1 is SEHNR and CDR2 FQNEAQ (reference sequence). V trimming: 1 base; J trimming: 3 bases; junction bases outside the gene matches: 5. This CDR3 is built from 15 residues.

The DNA of the CDR3 is TGTGCCTGGAGTCTTCAGACGCGGGCCGGTACGCAGTATTTT. Its protein is CAWSLQTRAGTQYF. The gene calls are TRBV30 and TRBJ2-3; the D gene is possibly TRBD2 (5 bases). The germline V and J ends were trimmed by 2 bases and 8 bases, with 17 bases remaining between them. Germline-derived CDR1 and CDR2 are GTSNPN and SVGIG (reference sequence). The CDR3 covers 14 residues. The full variable domain, with the rest looked up from reference TRBV30 and TRBJ2-3, is SQTIHQWPATLVQPVGSPLSLECTVEGTSNPNLYWYRQAAGRGLQLLFYSVGIGQISSEVPQNLSASRPQDRQFILSSKKLLLSDSGFYLCAWSLQTRAGTQYFGPGTRLTVL.

This clone was counted once. The V gene is TRBV19, the J gene TRBJ1-4; 7 nucleotides agree with TRBD1. Germline loops: CDR1 LNHDA, CDR2 SQIVND (reference sequence). Trimming at V came to 7 bases and at J to 6 bases, leaving 11 bases not matched to a gene. The CDR3 loop spans 15 amino acids. The CDR3 spells CASKRPGQADEKLFF. In DNA form, the CDR3 reads TGTGCCAGTAAGAGACCAGGACAGGCTGATGAAAAACTGTTTTTT.

This chain links TRBV7-2 with TRBJ2-1; 11 positions agree with TRBD2. CDR1 and CDR2 from the germline V gene are SGHTA and FQGNSA. The CDR3 consists of 19 residues. The V and J ends lost 0 bases and 8 bases, in that order; junction bases with no gene match: 15. CDR3 loop: CASSLAPQLAGEKEDEQFF. For the CDR3, the DNA is TGTGCCAGCAGCTTAGCCCCTCAACTAGCGGGGGAGAAGGAAGATGAGCAGTTCTTC.

This sequence joins TRBV7-3 and TRBJ2-1; D gene ambiguous. V shed 0 bases and J shed 5 bases, with 5 bases lying between them. The CDR3 contains 13 residues. Germline CDR1 is SGHTA and CDR2 is FQGTGA. The CDR3 DNA reads TGTGCCAGCAGCTTAACGGGCCACAATGAGCAGTTCTTC. It yields the protein CASSLTGHNEQFF. Filled out from reference TRBV7-3 and TRBJ2-1, the complete variable domain reads GAGVSQTPSNKVTEKGKYVELRCDPISGHTALYWYRQSLGQGPEFLIYFQGTGAADDSGLPNDRFFAVRPEGSVSTLKIQRTERGDSAVYLCASSLTGHNEQFFGPGTRLTVL.

The chain employs TRBV5-4 and TRBJ1-2, with 9 bases matching TRBD1. The germline CDR1 and CDR2 sequences are SGHNT and YYREEE (reference sequence). The CDR3 has 14 amino acids. J gave up 4 bases and V 0 bases, and 1 base lay outside the gene matches. The CDR3 bases are TGTGCCAGCAGCTTGGGACAGGGGGGCTATGGCTACACCTTC. It encodes CASSLGQGGYGYTF.

This chain joins TRBV6-1 and TRBJ1-5, with D possibly matching TRBD1 (6 bases). CDR1 MNHNS and CDR2 SASEGT come from the germline V gene. CDR3 length equals 16 residues. V was shortened by 0 bases and J by 5 bases, with 14 bases between the two germline ends. The CDR3 is CASSEAGTRDYQPQHF. CDR3 bases: TGTGCCAGCAGTGAAGCCGGGACAAGGGATTATCAGCCCCAGCATTTT.

The V and J genes are TRBV28 and TRBJ1-3, with 8 bases matching TRBD1. The junction had 7 bases not matched to a gene; V was cut back by 6 bases and J by 0 bases. The germline V gene has CDR1 MDHEN and CDR2 SYDVKM. The CDR3 has 16 residues. CDR3 in DNA: TGTGCCAGCAGAGGACAGGGAGTAGCCTCTGGAAACACCATATATTTT. This gives the protein CASRGQGVASGNTIYF.